Ten or more counts support the clone carrying this T cell receptor (beta chain). Researchers took RNA transcripts and amplified the TCR beta CDR3 regions from them. Initially, a first-round RT-PCR of the TCR CDR3 employed the HTBI primer set. Via MiXCR, TCRdb re-called the multiplex PCR reads, giving one row per CDR3 protein. This sample has fewer than 650,000 distinct CDR3 sequences, with approximately 14% found just once. The data originate from a study of T cells in Graves' hyperthyroidism and ophthalmopathy. CDR3 size: 13 residues. CDR1 and CDR2 (germline): SQVTM, ANQGSEA. The V end was cut by 4 bases, the J end by 3 bases, with 13 bases between.

The sequence was obtained from a woman aged 40-49 years with Graves' ophthalmopathy. The V and J genes are TRBV29-1 and TRBJ2-7; D call uncertain. The sequencing input was blood. The CDR3 loop reads CSVAKSAVYEQYF. In nucleotides, the CDR3 is TGCAGCGTTGCGAAGAGTGCGGTCTACGAGCAGTACTTC.